Following are 31 T cell receptor beta chains from one sample sequenced in a study of OX40 agonist ivuxolimab in advanced cancers. Using immunoSEQ multiplex PCR, the repertoire was profiled, and TCRdb retains in-frame clones only, with some absent. Found here are about 70,000 clones, roughly nine tenths of them singletons; the top ten hold about 5%. The starting material was CD4+ or CD8+ T cells sorted from blood, obtained in a trial of the OX40 agonist ivuxolimab. These receptors were obtained from an adult with an advanced solid tumor such as melanoma, head and neck, liver or kidney cancer.

This clone was recorded once. The V and J genes are TRBV9 and TRBJ2-7, with a possible D match to TRBD2 (5 bases). Germline V gene data show CDR1 as SGDLS and CDR2 as YYNGEE. This CDR3 contains 14 residues. The V and J ends lost 1 base and 7 bases respectively, with 15 bases between them. CDR3 protein: CASSVSSLAIEQYF. The CDR3 nucleotides are TGTGCCAGCAGCGTATCATCCCTAGCTATTGAGCAGTACTTC.

The chain joins TRBV28 to TRBJ2-2; D remains ambiguous. CDR1 is MDHEN, CDR2 SYDVKM, per germline. The V and J ends lost 1 base and 7 bases respectively, with 4 bases between them. The CDR3 loop spans 12 amino acids. CDR3 sequence reads: CASSLSSGELFF. Here the CDR3 DNA reads TGTGCCAGCAGTTTATCGAGCGGGGAGCTGTTTTTT.

The V gene is TRBV5-4, the J gene TRBJ2-5, with D maybe TRBD2 (6 bases). The V gene lost 0 bases and the J gene lost 1 base, with 10 bases spanning the gap. This CDR3 is built from 15 residues. From germline, CDR1 is SGHNT and CDR2 YYREEE (reference sequence). The CDR3 nucleotides read TGTGCCAGCAGCTTGGCCGGACTACTCCAAGAGACCCAGTACTTC. It codes for CASSLAGLLQETQYF.

This chain connects TRBV10-3 to TRBJ1-2; D uncertain. Trimming removed 3 bases at V and 2 bases at J, with 13 bases between. Germline assignment: CDR1 ENHRY and CDR2 SYGVKD. The CDR3 loop spans 15 amino acids. The CDR3 reads CAISEPTSKNYGYTF. The DNA of the CDR3 is TGTGCCATCAGTGAACCGACATCAAAGAACTATGGCTACACCTTC.

V gene TRBV29-1 combines with J gene TRBJ2-7, with a tentative D call TRBD2 (5 bases). CDR3 length equals 13 residues. Between the trimmed V and J ends, which lost 8 bases and 4 bases, there was a span of 18 bases. The germline V gene encodes CDR1 SQVTM and CDR2 ANQGSEA. In nucleotides, the CDR3 is TGCAGCACCGAACCACTAGAGTTGTACGAGCAGTACTTC. This codes for CSTEPLELYEQYF.

This clone was seen a few times. The chain is built from TRBV19 and TRBJ1-5; D may be TRBD1 (5 bases). The CDR3 length is 15 residues. CDR1 is LNHDA and CDR2 is SQIVND in the germline V gene (reference sequence). Trimming shortened V by 3 bases and J by 0 bases, and 9 bases separated the two germline ends. CDR3 residues: CASSIRGVSNQPQHF. The CDR3 DNA sequence: TGTGCCAGTAGTATTCGGGGGGTTAGCAATCAGCCCCAGCATTTT.

This chain connects TRBV10-2 to TRBJ2-3; 8 nucleotides line up with TRBD2. Germline V gene lookup returns CDR1 WSHSY and CDR2 SAAADI. V lost 6 bases and J lost 3; bases outside the gene matches: 5. The CDR3 covers 14 residues. In DNA, the CDR3 is TGCGCCAGCAGCGATCCGGGAGGGACAGATACGCAGTATTTT. Amino acids: CASSDPGGTDTQYF.

V usage is TRBV28 and J usage is TRBJ2-7, with 11 bases matching TRBD2. This CDR3 has 15 amino acids. Germline V lookup: CDR1 MDHEN, CDR2 SYDVKM. J lost 7 bases, V lost 6 bases, and 11 bases had no gene match. The DNA for the CDR3 is TGTGCCAGCAGCCCACTAGCGGGAGCGTATGAGGAGCAGTACTTC. Its translation is CASSPLAGAYEEQYF.

The genes are TRBV4-2 and TRBJ2-5; possible D gene TRBD2, 6 bases. The germline CDR1 and CDR2 sequences are LGHNA and YNFKEQ. This CDR3 has 15 amino acids. The V and J ends lost 6 bases and 5 bases respectively, with 19 bases between them. CDR3 DNA: TGTGCCAGCAGGTCCTTGGGGGGACGGTTTGAGACCCAGTACTTC. Amino acids: CASRSLGGRFETQYF.

This chain links TRBV11-3 with TRBJ2-3, with 8 bases aligning to TRBD2. The CDR3 totals 13 residues. Per germline, CDR1 SGHNT and CDR2 YENEEA. V lost 7 bases to trimming and J lost 3 bases; unmatched junction nucleotides: 3. The CDR3 sequence: CASKRETTDTQYF. In DNA, the CDR3 is TGTGCCAGCAAGCGGGAGACAACAGATACGCAGTATTTT.

The chain has TRBV19 and TRBJ2-1, with unresolved D. This CDR3 has 15 residues. Trimming took 1 base from V and 0 from J, leaving 7 bases between them. Germline loops: CDR1 LNHDA, CDR2 SQIVND (reference sequence). CDR3 residues: CASSIGPRSYNEQFF. The CDR3 DNA follows: TGTGCCAGTAGTATAGGCCCTCGCTCCTACAATGAGCAGTTCTTC.

This chain joins TRBV7-8 and TRBJ2-2; D gene ambiguous. Germline CDR1 and CDR2: SGHVS and FQNEAQ. The ends were cut back, 3 bases at V and 2 bases at J, with 7 bases in the middle. CDR3 size: 14 residues. Here the CDR3 reads CASSLSTNTGELFF. The CDR3, as DNA: TGTGCCAGCAGCTTGAGTACAAACACCGGGGAGCTGTTTTTT.

This clone was counted once. The V call is TRBV7-9, the J call TRBJ1-2; TRBD1 matches 8 bases. CDR1 is SEHNR, CDR2 FQNEAQ, per germline (reference sequence). The CDR3 is 15 residues long. The J segment lost 2 bases and the V segment lost 5 bases, leaving 7 bases of the junction unmatched. CDR3 sequence: CASSPRQGLNYGYTF. CDR3 in DNA: TGTGCCAGCAGCCCCAGACAGGGGCTGAACTATGGCTACACCTTC.

This clone appeared a few times. This chain uses TRBV7-2 with TRBJ2-7; tentative D call: TRBD1 (6 bases). This CDR3 comprises 14 residues. In germline, CDR1 is SGHTA, CDR2 FQGNSA. Between the trimmed V and J ends, which lost 4 bases and 2 bases, there was a span of 12 bases. The CDR3 coding sequence is TGTGCCAGCAGCTCCTCACAGGGACCCTACGAGCAGTACTTC. This codes for CASSSSQGPYEQYF.

This chain links TRBV5-1 with TRBJ2-1, with 9 bases fitting TRBD2. CDR3 length: 16 residues. Germline V lookup: CDR1 SGHRS, CDR2 YFSETQ. The V segment lost 0 bases and the J segment 9 bases; nucleotides outside the gene matches: 10. The CDR3 DNA reads as TGCGCCAGCAGCTTGGGAGCTGCGGGAGGGCAAGGTGAGCAGTTCTTC. This translates into CASSLGAAGGQGEQFF.

The chain recombines TRBV7-9 with TRBJ2-7; TRBD2 matches 12 bases. Germline V gives CDR1 SEHNR, CDR2 FQNEAQ (reference sequence). This CDR3 has 17 amino acids. J lost 3 bases, V lost 2 bases, and 8 bases had no gene match. The CDR3 bases are TGTGCCAGCAGCTTACTAGCGGGAGGGACCAGGGGCTACGAGCAGTACTTC. Translated, it gives CASSLLAGGTRGYEQYF.

The chain carries TRBV4-3 and TRBJ2-2; no reliable D call. Germline V gives CDR1 LGHNA, CDR2 YSLEER. Trimming removed 0 bases from V and 9 bases from J, with 5 bases in between. The CDR3 sequence is 12 residues long. CDR3 protein: CASSQDGRELFF. The CDR3 bases are TGCGCCAGCAGCCAAGACGGCCGGGAGCTGTTTTTT.

V gene TRBV10-3 combines with J gene TRBJ2-2; D ambiguous. V lost 4 bases and J lost 0, with 6 bases in between. Germline V CDR1 and CDR2: ENHRY, SYGVKD. The length of the CDR3 is 14 residues. The CDR3 loop is CAISASANTGELFF. CDR3 nucleotide sequence: TGTGCCATCAGTGCAAGTGCGAACACCGGGGAGCTGTTTTTT.

In this sample, this clone turned up once. The sample carries other DNA sequences with the same CDR3. The chain combines TRBV11-2 with TRBJ1-1; D may be TRBD1 (5 bases). The CDR3 extends over 14 amino acids. V lost 3 bases to trimming and J lost 1 base, with 9 bases between them. CDR1 and CDR2 (germline): SGHAT, FQNNGV. CDR3 in amino acids: CASSFRGQNTEAFF. Here the CDR3 DNA reads TGTGCCAGCAGCTTTCGCGGACAGAACACTGAAGCTTTCTTT.

The rearrangement uses TRBV7-2 and TRBJ2-5; 13 positions agree with TRBD2. Trimming at V came to 5 bases and at J to 2 bases, leaving 5 bases not matched to a gene. The length of the CDR3 is 16 residues. Germline CDR1 reads SGHTA; CDR2 reads FQGNSA. In DNA, the CDR3 is TGTGCCAGCAGCCCGGGGACTAGCGGGGTACAAGAGACCCAGTACTTC. This gives the protein CASSPGTSGVQETQYF.

V gene TRBV7-6 combines with J gene TRBJ2-1; 7 bases are shared with TRBD2. V shed 5 bases, J shed 5 bases, and the junction held 12 bases outside the gene matches. This CDR3 is built from 16 residues. Germline V gene lookup returns CDR1 SGHVS and CDR2 FNYEAQ. This chain's CDR3 is CASSPKNSGLNNEQFF. CDR3 DNA: TGTGCCAGCAGCCCGAAGAATAGCGGGCTAAACAATGAGCAGTTCTTC.

This clone appeared a single time. This rearrangement joins TRBV4-1 to TRBJ2-1; D is perhaps TRBD1 (5 bases). The CDR3 runs to 14 residues. Germline V gene lookup returns CDR1 MGHRA and CDR2 YSYEKL. Trimming left V 0 bases short and J 12 bases short, with 15 bases between. Here the CDR3 reads CASSQDVSLQGQFF. The CDR3 DNA sequence: TGCGCCAGCAGCCAAGATGTCAGTCTTCAGGGGCAGTTCTTC.

The chain has TRBV9 and TRBJ1-1; TRBD1 might be the D (5 bases). The V end was cut by 4 bases, the J end by 5 bases, with 15 bases between. The length of the CDR3 is 14 residues. Per the germline V gene, CDR1 is SGDLS and CDR2 is YYNGEE. In DNA form, the CDR3 reads TGTGCCAGCAGCCCTCGGGGGGATGGAACTGAAGCTTTCTTT. It yields the protein CASSPRGDGTEAFF.

The chain uses TRBV2 and TRBJ2-7; no firm D call. V lost 1 base and J 2 bases, leaving 9 bases between the germline ends. This CDR3 spans 14 amino acids. CDR1 is SNHLY and CDR2 is FYNNEI in the germline V gene. CDR3 amino acids: CASSEVSSTYEQYF. The CDR3 coding sequence is TGTGCCAGCAGTGAAGTTAGCAGTACCTACGAGCAGTACTTC.

The gene calls are TRBV30 and TRBJ2-1; TRBD2 might be the D (6 bases). The CDR3 is made up of 17 amino acids. Germline lookup yields CDR1 GTSNPN and CDR2 SVGIG (reference sequence). The ends were cut back, 2 bases at V and 0 bases at J, with 17 bases in the middle. CDR3 sequence reads: CAWSSPGAGLSYNEQFF. In DNA form, the CDR3 reads TGTGCCTGGAGTTCCCCTGGGGCGGGACTCTCCTACAATGAGCAGTTCTTC.

V usage is TRBV27 and J usage is TRBJ2-7, with D tentatively TRBD2 (6 bases). This CDR3 region has 17 residues. Germline lookup yields CDR1 MNHEY and CDR2 SMNVEV (reference sequence). V was clipped by 7 bases and J by 2 bases, with 24 bases between them. CDR3 DNA: TGTGCCAGCAAGTTTGCACAGAAGGGCGGGAAGCCCTACGAGCAGTACTTC. Protein product: CASKFAQKGGKPYEQYF.

J is TRBJ2-7 and V is TRBV6-1; tentatively, D is TRBD2 (6 bases). This CDR3 has 14 residues. Trimming pared 6 bases from V and 4 bases from J, leaving 16 bases between. The germline V gene has CDR1 MNHNS and CDR2 SASEGT. CDR3: CASRRTIISYEQYF. DNA for the CDR3: TGTGCCAGCAGGAGGACTATCATCAGTTACGAGCAGTACTTC.

This rearrangement joins TRBV6-5 to TRBJ2-5; D is possibly TRBD2 (7 bases). Deletions cut 6 bases from V and 5 bases from J, with 19 bases between. The CDR3 spans 15 residues. The germline CDR1 and CDR2 sequences are MNHEY and SVGAGI. The CDR3 reads CASRPPGGLRETQYF. CDR3 DNA sequence: TGTGCCAGCAGGCCCCCCGGGGGGCTGAGGGAGACCCAGTACTTC.

This chain links TRBV19 with TRBJ1-2; a possible D gene is TRBD1 (5 bases). CDR1 and CDR2 from the germline V gene are LNHDA and SQIVND (reference sequence). The CDR3 has 15 amino acids. Trimming shortened V by 5 bases and J by 4 bases, and 17 bases separated the two germline ends. The CDR3 loop is CASSPRAGPSYGYTF. The CDR3 DNA sequence: TGTGCCAGTAGTCCCCGAGCAGGGCCGTCCTATGGCTACACCTTC. The entire variable domain, with the rest obtained from reference TRBV19 and TRBJ1-2, is as follows: DGGITQSPKYLFRKEGQNVTLSCEQNLNHDAMYWYRQDPGQGLRLIYYSQIVNDFQKGDIAEGYSVSREKKESFPLTVTSAQKNPTAFYLCASSPRAGPSYGYTFGSGTRLTVV.

The gene calls are TRBV19 and TRBJ2-3; 10 nucleotides line up with TRBD2. CDR1 LNHDA and CDR2 SQIVND come from the germline V gene (reference sequence). Trimming removed 5 bases from V and 3 bases from J; junction bases left unmatched: 5. The CDR3 totals 15 residues. The CDR3 reads CASSQGLAATDTQYF. The CDR3 DNA is TGTGCCAGTAGTCAAGGACTAGCGGCGACAGATACGCAGTATTTT.

The chain has TRBV2 and TRBJ1-2; 9 bases match TRBD1. V dropped 4 bases and J dropped 0; count of bases not matched to a gene: 6. This CDR3 region has 16 residues. CDR1 is SNHLY and CDR2 is FYNNEI in the germline V gene. The CDR3 DNA follows: TGTGCCAGCAGTGTGAGGACAGGGGACGCTAACTATGGCTACACCTTC. Translation: CASSVRTGDANYGYTF. Full variable domain (rest looked up from reference TRBV2 and TRBJ1-2): EPEVTQTPSHQVTQMGQEVILRCVPISNHLYFYWYRQILGQKVEFLVSFYNNEISEKSEIFDDQFSVERPDGSNFTLKIRSTKLEDSAMYFCASSVRTGDANYGYTFGSGTRLTVV.